The T cell receptor beta chain described here comes from a study of CD8+ T cells in alopecia areata. Study context: Treated patients took oral tofacitinib at 5 to 10 mg twice daily. The tofacitinib course ran for 6 to 18 months and was followed by 6 months off drug.

Study-wide results and caveats: There was only one nonresponder, so it was unclear how baseline CD8+ expansion relates to response.

Treatment given: oral pan-JAK inhibitor, 5-10 mg twice daily. For this clone: The antigen is undetermined.

cDNA prepared by RNA extraction and subsequent reverse transcription served as the template for sequencing. Repertoires were generated with immunoSEQ multiplex PCR, while TCRdb's copy carries only in-frame clones and drops some. The sample gives some 120,000 clones, 61% of which show up once; 5.7% is in the top ten. Germline CDR1 reads KGHSH; CDR2 reads LQKENI. The length of the CDR3 is 15 residues. Trimming removed 1 base from V and 6 bases from J, with 13 bases in between. The chain uses TRBV18 and TRBJ2-4; tentative D call: TRBD1 (5 bases). This TCR was recovered from a human donor with alopecia areata. The sample consisted of CD4+ T cells sorted from blood, taken at week 4, from a patient treated with tofacitinib. The CDR3 protein is CASSPRGSEPNIQYF. The CDR3 coding sequence is TGTGCCAGCTCACCACGGGGCTCGGAGCCAAACATTCAGTACTTC.